The clone carrying this TCR beta chain came up a few times. Assay: immunoSEQ multiplex PCR; the TCRdb copy retains only in-frame clones and omits some. This sample has 35,000 to 40,000 clones, with roughly 89% found just once. This sample stems from a study of T cell changes during pregnancy in multiple sclerosis. Trimming removed 1 base at V and 1 base at J, with 10 bases between. Germline lookup yields CDR1 MGHRA and CDR2 YSYEKL. This CDR3 is built from 15 residues. The sample in question was CD8+ T cells from peripheral blood mononuclear cells, obtained in the second trimester of pregnancy. The V gene is TRBV4-1, the J gene TRBJ1-1; D perhaps matches TRBD1 (5 bases). The TCR was taken from a female donor with multiple sclerosis, enrolled in a pregnancy study. The CDR3 nucleotides read TGCGCCAGCAGCCAAGTTGGAGGGGCGAACACTGAAGCTTTCTTT. Its translation is CASSQVGGANTEAFF.